Listed here is a single T cell receptor (beta chain). Produced via immunoSEQ multiplex PCR; TCRdb's table is partial and in-frame only. The sample contains around 190,000 clones, about 83% of which appear only once. The data derive from a study of blood T cell repertoires in COVID-19. The germline V and J ends were trimmed by 0 bases and 1 base, with 4 bases remaining between them. The germline CDR1 and CDR2 sequences are SGHKS and YYEKEE (reference sequence). The CDR3 loop spans 13 amino acids. This sequence was found in a human donor in a cohort sampled during active COVID-19. V gene TRBV5-5 combines with J gene TRBJ2-5; D call uncertain. Specimen: peripheral blood. CDR3 protein: CASSLVGQETQYF. The CDR3 nucleotides are TGTGCCAGCAGCTTGGTCGGCCAAGAGACCCAGTACTTC.